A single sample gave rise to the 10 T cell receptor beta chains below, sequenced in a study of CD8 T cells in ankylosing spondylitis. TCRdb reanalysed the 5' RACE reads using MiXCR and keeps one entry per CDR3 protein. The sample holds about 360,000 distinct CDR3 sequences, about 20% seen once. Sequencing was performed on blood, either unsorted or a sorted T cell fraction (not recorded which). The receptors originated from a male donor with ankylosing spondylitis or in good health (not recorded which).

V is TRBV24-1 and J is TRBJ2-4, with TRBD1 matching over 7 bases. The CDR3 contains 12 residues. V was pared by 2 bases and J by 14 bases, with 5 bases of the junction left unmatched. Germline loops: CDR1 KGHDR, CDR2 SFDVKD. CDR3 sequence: CATSDYGGQEYF. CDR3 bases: TGTGCCACCAGTGATTACGGAGGACAGGAGTACTTC.

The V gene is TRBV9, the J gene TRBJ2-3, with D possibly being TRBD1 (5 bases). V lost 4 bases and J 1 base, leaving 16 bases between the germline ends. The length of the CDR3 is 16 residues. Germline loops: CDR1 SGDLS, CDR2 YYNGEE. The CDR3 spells CASSPQETTGTDTQYF. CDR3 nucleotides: TGTGCCAGCAGCCCCCAGGAGACGACAGGCACAGATACGCAGTATTTT.

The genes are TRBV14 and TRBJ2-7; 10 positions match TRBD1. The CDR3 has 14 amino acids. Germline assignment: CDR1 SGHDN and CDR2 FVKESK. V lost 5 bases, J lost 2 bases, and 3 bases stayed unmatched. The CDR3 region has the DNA TGTGCCAGCAGCGAGGGACAGGGGCCCTACGAGCAGTACTTC. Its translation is CASSEGQGPYEQYF. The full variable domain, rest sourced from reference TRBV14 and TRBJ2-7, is EAGVTQFPSHSVIEKGQTVTLRCDPISGHDNLYWYRRVMGKEIKFLLHFVKESKQDESGMPNNRFLAERTGGTYSTLKVQPAELEDSGVYFCASSEGQGPYEQYFGPGTRLTVT.

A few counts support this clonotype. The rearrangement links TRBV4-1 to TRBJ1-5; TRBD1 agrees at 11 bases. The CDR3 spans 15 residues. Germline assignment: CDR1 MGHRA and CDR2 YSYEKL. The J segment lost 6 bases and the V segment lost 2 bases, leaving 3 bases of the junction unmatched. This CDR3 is CASSQTGTGGQPQHF. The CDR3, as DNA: TGCGCCAGCAGCCAAACCGGGACAGGGGGTCAGCCCCAGCATTTT.

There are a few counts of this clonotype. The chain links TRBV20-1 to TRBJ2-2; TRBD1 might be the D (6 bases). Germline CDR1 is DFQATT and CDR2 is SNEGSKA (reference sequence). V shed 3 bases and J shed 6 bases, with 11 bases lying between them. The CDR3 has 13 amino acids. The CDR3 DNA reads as TGCAGTGCTAGGGACAGAATAGCCGGGGAGCTGTTTTTT. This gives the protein CSARDRIAGELFF.

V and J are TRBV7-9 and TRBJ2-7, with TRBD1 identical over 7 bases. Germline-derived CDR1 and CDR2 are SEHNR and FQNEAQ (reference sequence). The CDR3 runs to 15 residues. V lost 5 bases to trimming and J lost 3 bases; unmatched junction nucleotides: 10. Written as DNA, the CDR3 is TGTGCCAGCAGCCTCCGGGACAGCGAAGGCTACGAGCAGTACTTC. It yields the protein CASSLRDSEGYEQYF.

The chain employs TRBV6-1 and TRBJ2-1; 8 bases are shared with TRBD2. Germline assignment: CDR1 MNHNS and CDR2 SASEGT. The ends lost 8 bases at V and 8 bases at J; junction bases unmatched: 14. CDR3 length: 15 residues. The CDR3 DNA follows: TGTGCCAGCGCCCCCTTGAGCGGGGGAGTGTATGAGCAGTTCTTC. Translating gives CASAPLSGGVYEQFF.

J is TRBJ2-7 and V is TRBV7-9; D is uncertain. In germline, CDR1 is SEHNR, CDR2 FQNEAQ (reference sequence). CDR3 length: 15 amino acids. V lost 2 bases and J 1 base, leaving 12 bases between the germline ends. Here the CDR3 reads CASSLTSPGSYEQYF. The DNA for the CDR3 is TGTGCCAGCAGCTTAACCTCTCCGGGTTCCTACGAGCAGTACTTC.

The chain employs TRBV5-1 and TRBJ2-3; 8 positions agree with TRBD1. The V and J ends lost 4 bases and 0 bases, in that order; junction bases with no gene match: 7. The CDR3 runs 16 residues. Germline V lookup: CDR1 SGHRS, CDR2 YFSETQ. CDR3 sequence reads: CASSTQGTGSTDTQYF. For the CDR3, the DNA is TGCGCCAGCAGCACCCAGGGGACAGGCAGCACAGATACGCAGTATTTT.

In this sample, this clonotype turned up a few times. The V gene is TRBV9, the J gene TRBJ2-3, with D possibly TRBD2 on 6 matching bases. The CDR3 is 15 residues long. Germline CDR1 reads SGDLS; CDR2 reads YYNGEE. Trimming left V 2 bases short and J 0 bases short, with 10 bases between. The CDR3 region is CASSVAGFSTDTQYF. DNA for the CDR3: TGTGCCAGCAGCGTTGCGGGGTTCAGCACAGATACGCAGTATTTT.